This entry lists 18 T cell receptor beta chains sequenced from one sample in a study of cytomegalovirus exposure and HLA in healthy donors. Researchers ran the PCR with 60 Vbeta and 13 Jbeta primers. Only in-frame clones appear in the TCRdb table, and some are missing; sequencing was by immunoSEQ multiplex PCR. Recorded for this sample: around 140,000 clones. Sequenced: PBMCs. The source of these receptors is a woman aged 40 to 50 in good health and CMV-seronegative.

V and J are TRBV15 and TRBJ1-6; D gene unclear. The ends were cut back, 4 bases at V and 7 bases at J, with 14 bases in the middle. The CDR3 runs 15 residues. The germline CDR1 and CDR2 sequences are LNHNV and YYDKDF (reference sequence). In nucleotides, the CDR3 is TGTGCCACCAGCACTGTTAGTAACGGGAATTCACCCCTCCACTTT. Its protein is CATSTVSNGNSPLHF.

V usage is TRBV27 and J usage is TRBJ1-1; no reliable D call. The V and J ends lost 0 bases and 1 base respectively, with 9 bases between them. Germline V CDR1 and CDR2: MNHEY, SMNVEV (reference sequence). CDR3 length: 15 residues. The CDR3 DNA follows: TGTGCCAGCAGTTTATCGATTACTGCGAACACTGAAGCTTTCTTT. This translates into CASSLSITANTEAFF.

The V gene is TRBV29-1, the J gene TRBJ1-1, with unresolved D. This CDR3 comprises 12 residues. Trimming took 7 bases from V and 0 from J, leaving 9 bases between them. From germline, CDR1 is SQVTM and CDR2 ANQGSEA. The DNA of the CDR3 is TGCAGCGCAAGTCCAGTGAACACTGAAGCTTTCTTT. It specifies CSASPVNTEAFF. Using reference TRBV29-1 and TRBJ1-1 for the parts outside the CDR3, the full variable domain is SAVISQKPSRDICQRGTSLTIQCQVDSQVTMMFWYRQQPGQSLTLIATANQGSEATYESGFVIDKFPISRPNLTFSTLTVSNMSPEDSSIYLCSASPVNTEAFFGQGTRLTVV.

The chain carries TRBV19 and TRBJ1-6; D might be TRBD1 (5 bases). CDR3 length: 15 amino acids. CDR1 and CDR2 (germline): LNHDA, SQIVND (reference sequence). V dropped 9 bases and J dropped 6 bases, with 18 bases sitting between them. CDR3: CASGAQGISNSPLHF. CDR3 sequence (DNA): TGTGCCAGCGGTGCCCAGGGAATAAGTAATTCACCCCTCCACTTT.

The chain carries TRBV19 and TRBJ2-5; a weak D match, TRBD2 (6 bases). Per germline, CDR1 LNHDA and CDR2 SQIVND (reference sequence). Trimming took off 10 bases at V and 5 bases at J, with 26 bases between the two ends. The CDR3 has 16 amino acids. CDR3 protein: CATTRVADPRGETQYF. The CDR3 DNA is TGTGCCACCACTAGGGTAGCGGATCCAAGAGGGGAGACCCAGTACTTC.

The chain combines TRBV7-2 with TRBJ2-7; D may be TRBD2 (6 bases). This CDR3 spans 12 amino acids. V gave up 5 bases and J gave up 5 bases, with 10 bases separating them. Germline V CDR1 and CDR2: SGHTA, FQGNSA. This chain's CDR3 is CASSPSGDEQYV. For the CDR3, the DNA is TGTGCCAGCAGCCCCTCGGGGGACGAGCAGTACGTC.

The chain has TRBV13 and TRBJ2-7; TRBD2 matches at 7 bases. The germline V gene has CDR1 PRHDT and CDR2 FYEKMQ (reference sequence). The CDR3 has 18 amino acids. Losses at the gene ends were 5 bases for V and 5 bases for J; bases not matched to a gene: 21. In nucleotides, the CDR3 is TGTGCCAGCAGCCAACTAGTCTTCACGGGACTAACAGCGGACGAGCAGTACTTC. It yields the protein CASSQLVFTGLTADEQYF.

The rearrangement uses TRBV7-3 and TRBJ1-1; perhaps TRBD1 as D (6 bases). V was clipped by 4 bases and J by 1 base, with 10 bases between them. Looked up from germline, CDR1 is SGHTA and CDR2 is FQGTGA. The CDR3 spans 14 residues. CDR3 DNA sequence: TGTGCCAGCAGCTACGGGACACCGAACACTGAAGCTTTCTTT. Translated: CASSYGTPNTEAFF. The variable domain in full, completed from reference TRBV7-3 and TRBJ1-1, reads GAGVSQTPSNKVTEKGKYVELRCDPISGHTALYWYRQSLGQGPEFLIYFQGTGAADDSGLPNDRFFAVRPEGSVSTLKIQRTERGDSAVYLCASSYGTPNTEAFFGQGTRLTVV.

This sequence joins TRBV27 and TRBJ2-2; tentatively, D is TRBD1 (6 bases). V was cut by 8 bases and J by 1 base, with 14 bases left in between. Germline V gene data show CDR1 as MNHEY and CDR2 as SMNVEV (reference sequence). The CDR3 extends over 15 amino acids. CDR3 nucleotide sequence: TGTGCCAGCGGAACGCGACAGGTGAACACCGGGGAGCTGTTTTTT. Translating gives CASGTRQVNTGELFF.

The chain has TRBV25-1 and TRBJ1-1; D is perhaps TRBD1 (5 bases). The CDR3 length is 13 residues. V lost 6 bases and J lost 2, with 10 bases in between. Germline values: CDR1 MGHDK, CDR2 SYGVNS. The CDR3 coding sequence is TGTGCCAGCAGAGCTACAGGAAACACTGAAGCTTTCTTT. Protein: CASRATGNTEAFF. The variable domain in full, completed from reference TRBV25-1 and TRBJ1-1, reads EADIYQTPRYLVIGTGKKITLECSQTMGHDKMYWYQQDPGMELHLIHYSYGVNSTEKGDLSSESTVSRIRTEHFPLTLESARPSHTSQYLCASRATGNTEAFFGQGTRLTVV.

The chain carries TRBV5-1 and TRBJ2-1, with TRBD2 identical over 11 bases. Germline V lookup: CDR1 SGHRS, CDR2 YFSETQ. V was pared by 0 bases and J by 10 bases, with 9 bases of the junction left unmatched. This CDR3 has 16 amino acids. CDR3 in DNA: TGCGCCAGCAGCTTGGGCTCTAGCGGGGGGCTAGGGGAGCAGTTCTTC. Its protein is CASSLGSSGGLGEQFF.

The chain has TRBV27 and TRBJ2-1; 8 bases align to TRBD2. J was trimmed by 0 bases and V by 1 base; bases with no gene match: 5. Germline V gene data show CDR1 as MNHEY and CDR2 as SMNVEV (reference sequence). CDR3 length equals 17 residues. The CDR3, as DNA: TGTGCCAGCAGTTTATATACTAGCGGCGTCTCCTACAATGAGCAGTTCTTC. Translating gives CASSLYTSGVSYNEQFF.

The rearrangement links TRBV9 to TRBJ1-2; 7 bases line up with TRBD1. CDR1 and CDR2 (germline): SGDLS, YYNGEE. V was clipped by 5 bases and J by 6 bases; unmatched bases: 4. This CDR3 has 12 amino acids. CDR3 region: CASSLGGDGYTF. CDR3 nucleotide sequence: TGTGCCAGCAGTCTAGGGGGCGATGGCTACACCTTC.

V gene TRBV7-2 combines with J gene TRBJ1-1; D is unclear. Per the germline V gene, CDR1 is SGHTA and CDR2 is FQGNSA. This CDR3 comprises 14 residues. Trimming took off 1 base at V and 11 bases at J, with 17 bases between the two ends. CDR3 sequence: CASSLGAAAAPAFF. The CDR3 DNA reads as TGTGCCAGCAGCTTAGGGGCAGCGGCAGCTCCGGCTTTCTTT. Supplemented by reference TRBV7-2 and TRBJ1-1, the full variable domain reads GAGVSQSPSNKVTEKGKDVELRCDPISGHTALYWYRQSLGQGLEFLIYFQGNSAPDKSGLPSDRFSAERTGGSVSTLTIQRTQQEDSAVYLCASSLGAAAAPAFFGQGTRLTVV.

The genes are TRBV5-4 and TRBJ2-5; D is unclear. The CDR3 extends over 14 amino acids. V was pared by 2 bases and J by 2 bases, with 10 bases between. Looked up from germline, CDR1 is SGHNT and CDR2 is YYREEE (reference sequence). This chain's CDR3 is CASSFGPEQETQYF. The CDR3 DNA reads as TGTGCCAGCAGCTTTGGGCCTGAACAAGAGACCCAGTACTTC. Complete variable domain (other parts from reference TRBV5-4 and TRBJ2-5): ETGVTQSPTHLIKTRGQQVTLRCSSQSGHNTVSWYQQALGQGPQFIFQYYREEENGRGNFPPRFSGLQFPNYSSELNVNALELDDSALYLCASSFGPEQETQYFGPGTRLLVL.

This CDR3 is CSVELSRLYGYTF. In nucleotides, the CDR3 is TGCAGCGTTGAACTGAGCAGACTCTATGGCTACACCTTC. The chain combines TRBV29-1 with TRBJ1-2; D is ambiguous. Looked up from germline, CDR1 is SQVTM and CDR2 is ANQGSEA. The CDR3 length is 13 residues. V gave up 2 bases and J gave up 4 bases, with 11 bases separating them.

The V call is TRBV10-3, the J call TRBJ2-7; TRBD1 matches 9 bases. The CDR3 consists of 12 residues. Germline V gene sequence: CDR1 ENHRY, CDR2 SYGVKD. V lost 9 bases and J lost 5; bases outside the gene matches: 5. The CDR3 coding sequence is TGTGCCATGGGACAGGGAAGCAACGAGCAGTACTTC. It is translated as CAMGQGSNEQYF.

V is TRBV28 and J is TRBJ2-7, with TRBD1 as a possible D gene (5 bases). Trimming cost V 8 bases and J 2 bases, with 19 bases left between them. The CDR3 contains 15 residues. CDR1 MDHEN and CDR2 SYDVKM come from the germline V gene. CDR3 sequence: CASPFQGGPTYEQYV. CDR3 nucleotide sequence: TGTGCCAGCCCCTTCCAGGGCGGCCCCACCTACGAGCAGTACGTC.